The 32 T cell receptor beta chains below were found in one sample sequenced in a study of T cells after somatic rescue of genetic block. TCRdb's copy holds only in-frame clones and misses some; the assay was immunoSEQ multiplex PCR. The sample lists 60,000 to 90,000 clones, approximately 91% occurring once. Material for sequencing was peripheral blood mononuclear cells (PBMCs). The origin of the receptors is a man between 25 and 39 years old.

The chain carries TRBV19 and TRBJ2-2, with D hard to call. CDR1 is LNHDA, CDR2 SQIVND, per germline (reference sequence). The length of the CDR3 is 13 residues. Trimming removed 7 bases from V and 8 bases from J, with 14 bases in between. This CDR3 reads CASTYLSGGELFF. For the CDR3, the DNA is TGTGCCAGTACCTATCTCTCTGGGGGGGAGCTGTTTTTT. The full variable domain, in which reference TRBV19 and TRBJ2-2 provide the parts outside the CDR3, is DGGITQSPKYLFRKEGQNVTLSCEQNLNHDAMYWYRQDPGQGLRLIYYSQIVNDFQKGDIAEGYSVSREKKESFPLTVTSAQKNPTAFYLCASTYLSGGELFFGEGSRLTVL.

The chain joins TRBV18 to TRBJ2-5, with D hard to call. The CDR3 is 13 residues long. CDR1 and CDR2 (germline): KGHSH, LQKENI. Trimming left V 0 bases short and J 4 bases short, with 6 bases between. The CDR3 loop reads CASSPPGPETQYF. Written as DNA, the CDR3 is TGTGCCAGCTCACCACCGGGCCCAGAGACCCAGTACTTC. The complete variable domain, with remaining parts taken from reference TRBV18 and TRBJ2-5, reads NAGVMQNPRHLVRRRGQEARLRCSPMKGHSHVYWYRQLPEEGLKFMVYLQKENIIDESGMPKERFSAEFPKEGPSILRIQQVVRGDSAAYFCASSPPGPETQYFGPGTRLLVL.

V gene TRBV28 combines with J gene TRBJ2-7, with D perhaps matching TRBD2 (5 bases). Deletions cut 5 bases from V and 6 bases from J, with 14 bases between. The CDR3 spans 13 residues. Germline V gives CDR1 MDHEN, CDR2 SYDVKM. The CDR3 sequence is CASSRAGPREQYF. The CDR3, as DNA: TGTGCCAGCAGTCGGGCGGGCCCACGCGAGCAGTACTTC.

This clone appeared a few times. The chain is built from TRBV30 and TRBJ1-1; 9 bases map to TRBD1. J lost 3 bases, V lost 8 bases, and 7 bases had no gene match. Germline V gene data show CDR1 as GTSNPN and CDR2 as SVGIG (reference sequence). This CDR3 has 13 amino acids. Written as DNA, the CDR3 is TGTGCCGGACTAACAGGGGGCGACACTGAAGCTTTCTTT. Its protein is CAGLTGGDTEAFF.

CDR3 in amino acids: CASSVGTLNRDGYTF. In DNA form, the CDR3 reads TGTGCCAGCAGCGTAGGGACATTGAATCGGGATGGCTACACCTTC. The V and J genes are TRBV9 and TRBJ1-2; D is possibly TRBD1 (5 bases). This CDR3 spans 15 amino acids. Trimming took 0 bases from V and 6 from J, leaving 15 bases between them. The germline gives CDR1 SGDLS, CDR2 YYNGEE. Combining the CDR3 with reference TRBV9 and TRBJ1-2 gives the whole variable domain DSGVTQTPKHLITATGQRVTLRCSPRSGDLSVYWYQQSLDQGLQFLIQYYNGEERAKGNILERFSAQQFPDLHSELNLSSLELGDSALYFCASSVGTLNRDGYTFGSGTRLTVV.

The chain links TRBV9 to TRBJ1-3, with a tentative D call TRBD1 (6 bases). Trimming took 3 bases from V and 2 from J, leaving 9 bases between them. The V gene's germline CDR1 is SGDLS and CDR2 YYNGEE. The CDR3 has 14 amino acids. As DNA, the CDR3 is TGTGCCAGCAGCGCTGGGACAACTGGAAACACCATATATTTT. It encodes CASSAGTTGNTIYF.

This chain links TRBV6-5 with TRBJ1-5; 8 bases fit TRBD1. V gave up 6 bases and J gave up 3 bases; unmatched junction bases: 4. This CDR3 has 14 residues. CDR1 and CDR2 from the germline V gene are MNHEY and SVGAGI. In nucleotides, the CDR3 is TGTGCCAGCAGCCGGGACAGGATCAATCAGCCCCAGCATTTT. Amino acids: CASSRDRINQPQHF.

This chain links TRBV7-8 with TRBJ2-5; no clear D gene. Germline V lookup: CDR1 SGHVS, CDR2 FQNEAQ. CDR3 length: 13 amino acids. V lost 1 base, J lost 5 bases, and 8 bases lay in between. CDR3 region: CASSLVIGETQYF. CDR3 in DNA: TGTGCCAGCAGCTTAGTAATTGGGGAGACCCAGTACTTC.

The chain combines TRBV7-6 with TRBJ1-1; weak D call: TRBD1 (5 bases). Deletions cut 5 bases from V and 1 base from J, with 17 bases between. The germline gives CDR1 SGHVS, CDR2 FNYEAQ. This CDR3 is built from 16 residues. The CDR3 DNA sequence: TGTGCCAGCAGCACCCTTTTCGGGGGGGGGAACACTGAAGCTTTCTTT. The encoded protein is CASSTLFGGGNTEAFF.

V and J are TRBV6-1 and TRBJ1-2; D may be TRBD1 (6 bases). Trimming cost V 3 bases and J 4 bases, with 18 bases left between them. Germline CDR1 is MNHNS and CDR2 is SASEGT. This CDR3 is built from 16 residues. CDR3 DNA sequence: TGTGCCAGCAGTGACACAGGGACGCCTAGCCCCTATGGCTACACCTTC. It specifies CASSDTGTPSPYGYTF.

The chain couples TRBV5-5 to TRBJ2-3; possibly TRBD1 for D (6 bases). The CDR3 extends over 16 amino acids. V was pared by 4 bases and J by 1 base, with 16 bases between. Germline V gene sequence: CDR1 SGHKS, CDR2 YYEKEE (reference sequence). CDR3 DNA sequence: TGTGCCAGCAGCGACCGCAGGGGAGAAGGCACAGATACGCAGTATTTT. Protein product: CASSDRRGEGTDTQYF. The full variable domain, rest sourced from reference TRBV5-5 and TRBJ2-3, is DAGVTQSPTHLIKTRGQQVTLRCSPISGHKSVSWYQQVLGQGPQFIFQYYEKEERGRGNFPDRFSARQFPNYSSELNVNALLLGDSALYLCASSDRRGEGTDTQYFGPGTRLTVL.

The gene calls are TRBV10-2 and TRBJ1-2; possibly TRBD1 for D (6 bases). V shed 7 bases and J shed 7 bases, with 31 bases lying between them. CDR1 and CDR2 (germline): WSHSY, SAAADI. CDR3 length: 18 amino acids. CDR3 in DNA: TGCGCCAGCACTCCCCAGGGGACACCTACTCTCTCTGGGGGTGGCTACACCTTC. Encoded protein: CASTPQGTPTLSGGGYTF.

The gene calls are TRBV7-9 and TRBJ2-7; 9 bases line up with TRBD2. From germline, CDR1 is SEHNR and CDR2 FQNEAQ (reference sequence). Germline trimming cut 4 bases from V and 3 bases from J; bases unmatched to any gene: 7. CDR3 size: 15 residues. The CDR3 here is CASSWLTSGRYEQYF. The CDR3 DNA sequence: TGTGCCAGCAGCTGGTTGACTAGCGGTCGCTACGAGCAGTACTTC.

Here the CDR3 reads CASSRGTGRDEQFF. CDR3 bases: TGTGCCAGCTCACGGGGGACAGGGCGGGATGAGCAGTTCTTC. The rearrangement joins TRBV18 to TRBJ2-1; 9 bases are shared with TRBD1. J was trimmed by 8 bases and V by 4 bases; bases with no gene match: 6. Germline V lookup: CDR1 KGHSH, CDR2 LQKENI. The CDR3 is 14 amino acids.

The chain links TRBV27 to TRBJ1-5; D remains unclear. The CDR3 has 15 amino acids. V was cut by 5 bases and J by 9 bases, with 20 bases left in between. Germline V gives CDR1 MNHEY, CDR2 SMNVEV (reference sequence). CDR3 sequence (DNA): TGTGCCAGCAGTGGCCTGACATCTCGATGGGGGCCCCAGCATTTT. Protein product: CASSGLTSRWGPQHF.

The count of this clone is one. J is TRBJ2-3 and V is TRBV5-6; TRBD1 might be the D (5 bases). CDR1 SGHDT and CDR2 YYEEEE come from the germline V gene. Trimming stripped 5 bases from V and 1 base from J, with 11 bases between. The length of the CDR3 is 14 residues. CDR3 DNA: TGTGCCAGCAGTGCCGGACACCGCACAGATACGCAGTATTTT. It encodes CASSAGHRTDTQYF.

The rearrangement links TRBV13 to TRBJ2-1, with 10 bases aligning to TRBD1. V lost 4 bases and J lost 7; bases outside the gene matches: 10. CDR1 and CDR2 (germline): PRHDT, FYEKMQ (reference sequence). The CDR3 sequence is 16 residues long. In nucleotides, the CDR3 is TGTGCCAGCAGCTCGATCCGGGACAGGGGTCTGAATGAGCAGTTCTTC. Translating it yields CASSSIRDRGLNEQFF.

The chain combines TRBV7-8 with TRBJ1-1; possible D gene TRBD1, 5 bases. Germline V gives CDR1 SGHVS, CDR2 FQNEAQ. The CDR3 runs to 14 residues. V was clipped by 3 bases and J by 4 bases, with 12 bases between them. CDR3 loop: CASSLEGAVTEAFF. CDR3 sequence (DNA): TGTGCCAGCAGCTTGGAAGGGGCTGTCACTGAAGCTTTCTTT.

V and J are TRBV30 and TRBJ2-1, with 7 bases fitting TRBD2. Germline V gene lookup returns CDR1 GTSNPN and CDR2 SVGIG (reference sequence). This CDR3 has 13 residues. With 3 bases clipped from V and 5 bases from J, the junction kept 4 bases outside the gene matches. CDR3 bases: TGTGCCTGGAGCCCGGGGGGTCACAATGAGCAGTTCTTC. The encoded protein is CAWSPGGHNEQFF. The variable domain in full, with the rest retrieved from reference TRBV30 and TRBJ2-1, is SQTIHQWPATLVQPVGSPLSLECTVEGTSNPNLYWYRQAAGRGLQLLFYSVGIGQISSEVPQNLSASRPQDRQFILSSKKLLLSDSGFYLCAWSPGGHNEQFFGPGTRLTVL.

Written as DNA, the CDR3 is TGTGCCAGCAGTTTCCCGGAGCGGGACGGCTACGAGCAGTACTTC. It yields the protein CASSFPERDGYEQYF. The gene calls are TRBV28 and TRBJ2-7; 7 bases fit TRBD2. This CDR3 region has 15 residues. The V gene end was trimmed by 3 bases and the J gene end by 3 bases; junction bases not matched to a gene: 8. Germline V gives CDR1 MDHEN, CDR2 SYDVKM.

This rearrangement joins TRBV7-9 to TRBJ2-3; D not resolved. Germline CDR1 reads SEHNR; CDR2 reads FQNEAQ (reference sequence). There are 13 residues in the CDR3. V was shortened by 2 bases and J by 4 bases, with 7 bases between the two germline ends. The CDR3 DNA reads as TGTGCCAGCAGCTTATACGACCCAGATACGCAGTATTTT. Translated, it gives CASSLYDPDTQYF.

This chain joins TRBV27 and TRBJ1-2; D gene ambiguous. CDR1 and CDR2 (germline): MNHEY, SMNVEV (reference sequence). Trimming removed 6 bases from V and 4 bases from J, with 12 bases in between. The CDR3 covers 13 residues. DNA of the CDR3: TGTGCCAGCAGGGGCAACCTCCGCTATGGCTACACCTTC. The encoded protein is CASRGNLRYGYTF.

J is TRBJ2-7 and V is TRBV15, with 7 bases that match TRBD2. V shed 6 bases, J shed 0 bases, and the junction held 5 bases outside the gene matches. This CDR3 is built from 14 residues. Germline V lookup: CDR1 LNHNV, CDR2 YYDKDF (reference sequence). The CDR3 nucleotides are TGTGCCACCAGGGTCGGCGGGAGCTCCTACGAGCAGTACTTC. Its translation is CATRVGGSSYEQYF. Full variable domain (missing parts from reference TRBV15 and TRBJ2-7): DAMVIQNPRYQVTQFGKPVTLSCSQTLNHNVMYWYQQKSSQAPKLLFHYYDKDFNNEADTPDNFQSRRPNTSFCFLDIRSPGLGDTAMYLCATRVGGSSYEQYFGPGTRLTVT.

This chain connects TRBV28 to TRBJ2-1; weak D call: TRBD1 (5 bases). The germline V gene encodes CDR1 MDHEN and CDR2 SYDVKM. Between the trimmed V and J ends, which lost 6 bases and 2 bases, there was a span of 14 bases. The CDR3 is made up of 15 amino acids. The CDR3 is CASRRPTVAYNEQFF. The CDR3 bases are TGTGCCAGCAGACGCCCGACAGTTGCCTACAATGAGCAGTTCTTC.

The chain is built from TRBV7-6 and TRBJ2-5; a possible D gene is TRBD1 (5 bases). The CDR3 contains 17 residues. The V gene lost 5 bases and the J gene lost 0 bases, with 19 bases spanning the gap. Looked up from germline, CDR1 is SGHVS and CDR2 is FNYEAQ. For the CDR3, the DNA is TGTGCCAGCAGCGCCAGGGCAGCGAGACCGAACCAAGAGACCCAGTACTTC. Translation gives CASSARAARPNQETQYF. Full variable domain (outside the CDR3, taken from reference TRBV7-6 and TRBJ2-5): GAGVSQSPRYKVTKRGQDVALRCDPISGHVSLYWYRQALGQGPEFLTYFNYEAQQDKSGLPNDRFSAERPEGSISTLTIQRTEQRDSAMYRCASSARAARPNQETQYFGPGTRLLVL.

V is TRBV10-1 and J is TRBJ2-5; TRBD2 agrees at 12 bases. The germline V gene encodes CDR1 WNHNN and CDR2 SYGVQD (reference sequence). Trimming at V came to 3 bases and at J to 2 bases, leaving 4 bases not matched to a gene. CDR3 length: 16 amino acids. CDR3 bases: TGCGCCAGCAGTGAAGGGACTAGCGGGCTACAAGAGACCCAGTACTTC. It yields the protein CASSEGTSGLQETQYF.

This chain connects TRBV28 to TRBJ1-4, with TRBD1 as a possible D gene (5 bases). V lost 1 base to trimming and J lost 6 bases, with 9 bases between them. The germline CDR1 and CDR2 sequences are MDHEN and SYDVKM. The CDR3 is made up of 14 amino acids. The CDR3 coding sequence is TGTGCCAGCAGTTTATCAGGGTTGGATGAAAAACTGTTTTTT. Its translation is CASSLSGLDEKLFF. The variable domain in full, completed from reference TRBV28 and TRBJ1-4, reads DVKVTQSSRYLVKRTGEKVFLECVQDMDHENMFWYRQDPGLGLRLIYFSYDVKMKEKGDIPEGYSVSREKKERFSLILESASTNQTSMYLCASSLSGLDEKLFFGSGTQLSVL.

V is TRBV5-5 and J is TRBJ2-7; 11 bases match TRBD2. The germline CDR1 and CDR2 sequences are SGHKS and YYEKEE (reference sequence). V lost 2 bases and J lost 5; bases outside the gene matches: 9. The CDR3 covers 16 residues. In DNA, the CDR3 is TGTGCCAGCAGCTTCGCACTAGCGGGAGTGATCGACGAGCAGTACTTC. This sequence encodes CASSFALAGVIDEQYF.

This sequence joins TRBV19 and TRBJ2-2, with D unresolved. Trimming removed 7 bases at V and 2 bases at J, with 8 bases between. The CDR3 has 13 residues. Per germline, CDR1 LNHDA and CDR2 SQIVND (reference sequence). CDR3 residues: CASTTFNTGELFF. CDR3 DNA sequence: TGTGCCAGTACCACCTTTAACACCGGGGAGCTGTTTTTT.

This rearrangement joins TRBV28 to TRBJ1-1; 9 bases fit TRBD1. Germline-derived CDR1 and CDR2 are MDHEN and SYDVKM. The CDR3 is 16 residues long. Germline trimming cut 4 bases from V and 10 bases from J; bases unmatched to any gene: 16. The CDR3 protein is CASSYNPGTGTVSAFF. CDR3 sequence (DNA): TGTGCCAGCAGTTATAATCCCGGGACAGGGACTGTTTCAGCTTTCTTT.

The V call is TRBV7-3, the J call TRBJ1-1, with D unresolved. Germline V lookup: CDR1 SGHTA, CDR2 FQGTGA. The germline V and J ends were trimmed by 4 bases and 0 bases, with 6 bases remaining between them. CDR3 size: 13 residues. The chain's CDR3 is CASSSQMNTEAFF. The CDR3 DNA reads TGTGCCAGCAGCTCTCAAATGAACACTGAAGCTTTCTTT. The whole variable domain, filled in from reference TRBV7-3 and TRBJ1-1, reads GAGVSQTPSNKVTEKGKYVELRCDPISGHTALYWYRQSLGQGPEFLIYFQGTGAADDSGLPNDRFFAVRPEGSVSTLKIQRTERGDSAVYLCASSSQMNTEAFFGQGTRLTVV.

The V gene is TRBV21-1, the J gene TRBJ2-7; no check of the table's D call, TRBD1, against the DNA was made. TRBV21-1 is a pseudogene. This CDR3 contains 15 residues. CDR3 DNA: TGTGCCAGCAGGACTATAAGGGACAGGGGTTTCGAGCAGTACTTC. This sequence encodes CASRTIRDRGFEQYF.